This T cell receptor (beta chain) was sequenced in a study of cytomegalovirus exposure and HLA in healthy donors. Study-level findings and limits: Later analysis indicated greater clonal expansion among HLA-associated TCR beta chains than among equally common other chains. Researchers reported in a later analysis that a missense DCLRE1C variant was tied to TCR beta V- and J-gene trimming.

All donors participated as healthy donors of bone marrow. Comment on this clone: Its antigen remains unidentified. The junction and the germline gene differ at one end; a read error may be behind it.

Vbeta (60) and Jbeta (13) primers were used in the PCR. Source study methods: The count from a later analysis was 70 million to 85 million unique TCR beta chains, some 10 million of them shared. This table comes from immunoSEQ multiplex PCR, and its TCRdb copy is limited to in-frame clones, with some not included. That table furnishes V, J and clone size, whereas the DNA furnished D and trimming. Among around 140,000 clones listed, approximately 80% were seen once. CDR3 length: 15 residues. Germline assignment: CDR1 SGHTA and CDR2 FQGNSA. The J gene is TRBJ2-4, the V gene TRBV7-2; 8 nucleotides align to TRBD1. The origin of this receptor is a male donor in good health and CMV-seronegative. The sample consisted of PBMCs. The CDR3 nucleotides read TGTGCCAGCAGCCCACGACAGGGGAACAAAAACAGTCAGTACTTC. This sequence encodes CASSPRQGNKNSQYF.